The clone carrying this T cell receptor (beta chain) has more than one count but fewer than ten. No antigen is known for it. The sample originates from a study of T cell responses to AZD1222 COVID-19 vaccine. Whole-study findings and limits: In the spike-specific TCR repertoire, nearly half reportedly target unmutated variant regions.

TCRdb keeps only in-frame clones here, not all; method: immunoSEQ multiplex PCR. The sample lists around 150,000 clones, 75% to 85% occurring once. This clonotype was sampled from an adult who received the MenACWY meningococcal vaccine as a control. The material sequenced was peripheral blood, taken 28 days after the second dose of the MenACWY control vaccine.

The CDR3 sequence: CASSVVWGAEAFF. DNA of the CDR3: TGTGCCAGCAGCGTAGTTTGGGGTGCTGAAGCTTTCTTT. The genes are TRBV9 and TRBJ1-1; D remains ambiguous. Germline V gene data show CDR1 as SGDLS and CDR2 as YYNGEE. The CDR3 has 13 amino acids. V was trimmed by 0 bases and J by 6 bases, leaving 9 bases between them. The entire variable domain, with the rest obtained from reference TRBV9 and TRBJ1-1, is as follows: DSGVTQTPKHLITATGQRVTLRCSPRSGDLSVYWYQQSLDQGLQFLIQYYNGEERAKGNILERFSAQQFPDLHSELNLSSLELGDSALYFCASSVVWGAEAFFGQGTRLTVV.